These 18 T cell receptor beta chains came from one sample sequenced in a study of patients and donors after allogeneic stem cell transplantation. TCRdb redid the calling of the RT-PCR reads with MiXCR, one entry per CDR3 protein. Of a few hundred thousand distinct CDR3 sequences listed, 35% to 45% are singletons. Material for sequencing was blood, either unsorted or a sorted T cell fraction (not recorded which). Every receptor here comes from a human donor who was either an allogeneic HSCT recipient or a stem cell or donor lymphocyte infusion donor (not recorded which). It is not recorded whose cells these are; they may come from a transplant donor.

This clonotype was seen a few times. The chain carries TRBV6-6 and TRBJ1-3; D gene uncertain. Germline V lookup: CDR1 MNHNY, CDR2 SVGAGI (reference sequence). V was trimmed by 6 bases and J by 3 bases, leaving 15 bases between them. There are 15 residues in the CDR3. CDR3 sequence: CASRRGGMDGNTIYF. The CDR3 nucleotides are TGTGCCAGCAGGCGCGGAGGGATGGATGGAAACACCATATATTTT.

The chain carries TRBV3-1 and TRBJ2-7; possible D gene TRBD2, 5 bases. CDR3 length: 14 residues. The germline gives CDR1 LGHDT, CDR2 YNNKEL (reference sequence). Trimming stripped 1 base from V and 7 bases from J, with 14 bases between. The CDR3 nucleotides read TGTGCCAGCAGCCAAGTGGGGATCCAGCGGGAGCAGTACTTC. Translating it yields CASSQVGIQREQYF.

The V call is TRBV20-1, the J call TRBJ2-1, with 7 bases matching TRBD2. CDR3 length: 13 amino acids. The J segment lost 4 bases and the V segment lost 1 base, leaving 1 base of the junction unmatched. CDR1 and CDR2 from the germline V gene are DFQATT and SNEGSKA (reference sequence). This chain's CDR3 is CSARGTRYNEQFF. CDR3 sequence (DNA): TGCAGTGCTAGAGGGACTAGATACAATGAGCAGTTCTTC.

In this sample, this clonotype turned up a few times. This rearrangement joins TRBV11-2 to TRBJ1-2, with a tentative D call TRBD1 (6 bases). The CDR3 contains 17 residues. The V gene lost 3 bases and the J gene lost 0 bases, with 17 bases spanning the gap. Germline values: CDR1 SGHAT, CDR2 FQNNGV. The DNA of the CDR3 is TGTGCCAGCAGCTTTAATAGGGGGTCCATAGCTAACTATGGCTACACCTTC. Its protein is CASSFNRGSIANYGYTF.

The rearrangement joins TRBV5-6 to TRBJ1-5; D possibly corresponds to TRBD1 (6 bases). V dropped 3 bases and J dropped 5 bases, with 9 bases sitting between them. Germline V CDR1 and CDR2: SGHDT, YYEEEE. CDR3 length: 13 residues. The CDR3 loop reads CASSSQGYQPQHF. The DNA of the CDR3 is TGTGCCAGCAGCTCCCAGGGGTATCAGCCCCAGCATTTT.

A few counts support this clonotype. The chain recombines TRBV12-3 or TRBV12-4 with TRBJ1-2; no clear D. The CDR3 is made up of 15 amino acids. V dropped 5 bases and J dropped 8 bases, with 21 bases sitting between them. Here the CDR3 reads CASSIDGIVEQGYTF. DNA of the CDR3: TGTGCCAGCAGTATAGATGGGATAGTCGAGCAGGGCTACACCTTC.

J is TRBJ2-3 and V is TRBV29-1; 8 positions agree with TRBD1. This CDR3 contains 15 residues. V shed 4 bases, J shed 5 bases, and the junction held 11 bases outside the gene matches. The germline V gene encodes CDR1 SQVTM and CDR2 ANQGSEA. DNA for the CDR3: TGCAGCGTTGGGGGCGGGACAGGTACGATAGATACGCAGTATTTT. This codes for CSVGGGTGTIDTQYF.

The rearrangement joins TRBV29-1 to TRBJ2-7; maybe TRBD1 (6 bases). The CDR3 sequence is 12 residues long. Per the germline V gene, CDR1 is SQVTM and CDR2 is ANQGSEA. V lost 4 bases, J lost 6 bases, and 13 bases lay in between. CDR3 sequence reads: CSVVQGGGEQYF. The CDR3 DNA is TGCAGCGTTGTACAGGGTGGGGGCGAGCAGTACTTC.

This chain connects TRBV9 to TRBJ2-2; TRBD1 aligns across 7 bases. The CDR3 is made up of 17 amino acids. V was pared by 1 base and J by 4 bases, with 10 bases of the junction left unmatched. The germline gives CDR1 SGDLS, CDR2 YYNGEE. For the CDR3, the DNA is TGTGCCAGCAGCGTACGAACCGGGACAGTACCCACCGGGGAGCTGTTTTTT. It specifies CASSVRTGTVPTGELFF. Using reference TRBV9 and TRBJ2-2 for the parts outside the CDR3, the full variable domain is DSGVTQTPKHLITATGQRVTLRCSPRSGDLSVYWYQQSLDQGLQFLIQYYNGEERAKGNILERFSAQQFPDLHSELNLSSLELGDSALYFCASSVRTGTVPTGELFFGEGSRLTVL.

This clonotype has only a few counts. The J gene is TRBJ2-3, the V gene TRBV3-1; D unclear. V was pared by 5 bases and J by 0 bases, with 15 bases between. This CDR3 contains 16 residues. Germline assignment: CDR1 LGHDT and CDR2 YNNKEL (reference sequence). The CDR3 DNA reads as TGTGCCAGCAGCGACCGGGCCCGGAAGAGCACAGATACGCAGTATTTT. Protein sequence: CASSDRARKSTDTQYF.

This clonotype has only a few counts. This CDR3 reads CASSESGSGATGELFF. For the CDR3, the DNA is TGTGCCAGCAGTGAATCGGGCAGCGGGGCCACCGGGGAGCTGTTTTTT. The chain couples TRBV25-1 to TRBJ2-2; 7 bases fit TRBD2. The trim removed 1 base at V and 4 bases at J, leaving 6 bases unmatched. This CDR3 is built from 16 residues. Germline-derived CDR1 and CDR2 are MGHDK and SYGVNS.

The chain carries TRBV24-1 and TRBJ2-2, with 7 nucleotides matching TRBD1. The CDR3 totals 17 residues. V trimming: 3 bases; J trimming: 0 bases; junction bases outside the gene matches: 6. Germline CDR1 reads KGHDR; CDR2 reads SFDVKD. The CDR3 reads CATSDLGDSANTGELFF. The CDR3 DNA reads TGTGCCACCAGTGATCTGGGGGACAGTGCGAACACCGGGGAGCTGTTTTTT.

The J gene is TRBJ1-1, the V gene TRBV15; no firm D call. Trimming shortened V by 5 bases and J by 0 bases, and 10 bases separated the two germline ends. CDR1 and CDR2 from the germline V gene are LNHNV and YYDKDF (reference sequence). The CDR3 is 14 amino acids. CDR3 residues: CATSWTVLNTEAFF. DNA of the CDR3: TGTGCCACCAGCTGGACCGTCCTGAACACTGAAGCTTTCTTT.

The V gene is TRBV21-1, the J gene TRBJ2-7; TRBD2 is the table's D call and was not checked against the DNA. TRBV21-1 is annotated as a pseudogene. This CDR3 is 12 amino acids long. The CDR3 protein is CASQGPHYEQYF. The CDR3, as DNA: TGTGCCAGCCAAGGGCCCCACTACGAGCAGTACTTC.

In DNA, the CDR3 is TGTGCCAGCAGCGCGCGAAGGGACACTGAAGCTTTCTTT. This encodes CASSARRDTEAFF. The chain couples TRBV2 to TRBJ1-1; D is ambiguous. Looked up from germline, CDR1 is SNHLY and CDR2 is FYNNEI. The V and J ends lost 6 bases and 3 bases respectively, with 11 bases between them. The CDR3 is made up of 13 amino acids.

The gene calls are TRBV4-1 and TRBJ2-5; D uncertain. Trimming cost V 2 bases and J 2 bases, with 9 bases left between them. Germline lookup yields CDR1 MGHRA and CDR2 YSYEKL. The CDR3 contains 14 residues. CDR3 amino acids: CASSQLPVQETQYF. The CDR3 coding sequence is TGCGCCAGCAGCCAACTGCCCGTACAAGAGACCCAGTACTTC.

This clonotype was detected only a few times. The chain carries TRBV18 and TRBJ1-3; 7 bases map to TRBD1. The ends lost 6 bases at V and 0 bases at J; junction bases unmatched: 8. This CDR3 has 16 residues. Per the germline V gene, CDR1 is KGHSH and CDR2 is LQKENI. The CDR3 spells CASSVPGQSSGNTIYF. CDR3 DNA sequence: TGTGCCAGCTCGGTACCGGGACAGAGCTCTGGAAACACCATATATTTT.

Written as DNA, the CDR3 is TGTGCCAGCAGTTTATTACCGGGTACCTATGGCTACACCTTC. Protein product: CASSLLPGTYGYTF. The chain couples TRBV28 to TRBJ1-2; D remains ambiguous. Trimming removed 1 base from V and 4 bases from J, with 10 bases in between. Germline CDR1 is MDHEN and CDR2 is SYDVKM. This CDR3 region has 14 residues.